This T cell receptor (beta chain) was found in a study of T cells in narcolepsy. A word on this clone: What it binds is not known.

CDR1 ENHRY and CDR2 SYGVKD come from the germline V gene. This CDR3 region has 13 residues. V lost 10 bases, J lost 10 bases, and 20 bases lay in between. General study findings and limits: Autoreactive HCRT-specific and TRIB2-specific clonotypes were marked in same-patient CSF-versus-blood CD4+ comparisons. Reportedly, autoreactive clonotypes were serially detected in patients' blood but not controls'.

Using immunoSEQ multiplex PCR, the repertoire was profiled, and TCRdb retains in-frame clones only, with some absent. This table holds about 29,000 clones, about 90% found once. The source is a human donor in good health. Sequenced sample: memory (CD45RA-) CD4+ T cells from blood. The rearrangement links TRBV10-3 to TRBJ2-1; D is unclear. This CDR3 is CATRSTSSNEQFF. CDR3 DNA: TGTGCCACCCGATCGACCTCTTCCAACGAGCAGTTCTTC.